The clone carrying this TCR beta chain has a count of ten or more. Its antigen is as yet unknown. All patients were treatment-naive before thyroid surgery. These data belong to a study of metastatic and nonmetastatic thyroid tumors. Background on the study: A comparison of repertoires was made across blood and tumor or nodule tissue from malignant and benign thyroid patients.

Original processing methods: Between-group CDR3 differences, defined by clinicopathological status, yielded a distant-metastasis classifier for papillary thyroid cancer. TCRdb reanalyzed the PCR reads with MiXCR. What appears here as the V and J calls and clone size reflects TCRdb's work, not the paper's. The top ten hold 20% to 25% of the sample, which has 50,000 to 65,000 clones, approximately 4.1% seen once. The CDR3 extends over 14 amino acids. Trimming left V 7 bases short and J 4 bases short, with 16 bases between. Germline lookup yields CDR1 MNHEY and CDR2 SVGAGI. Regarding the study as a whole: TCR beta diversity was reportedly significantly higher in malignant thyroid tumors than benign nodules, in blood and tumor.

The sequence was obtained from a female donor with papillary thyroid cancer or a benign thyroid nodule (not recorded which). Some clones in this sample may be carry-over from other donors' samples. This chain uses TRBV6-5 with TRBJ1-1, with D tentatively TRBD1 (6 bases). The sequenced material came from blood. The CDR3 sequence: CASTFRGGGTEAFF. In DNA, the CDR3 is TGTGCCAGCACGTTTCGAGGGGGGGGCACTGAAGCTTTCTTT.